Included here is one TCR beta chain sequence, with context. V was clipped by 4 bases and J by 4 bases, with 11 bases between them. The CDR3 extends over 14 amino acids. Germline CDR1 SGHTA, CDR2 FQGNSA. The sample comes from a study of blood T cell repertoires in COVID-19. Across the study: Both acute and convalescent COVID-19 samples were obtained from the United States, Italy and Spain. Sample material is recorded as cDNA or gDNA derived from T cells, B-cell-depleted T cells, or PBMCs.

This table comes from immunoSEQ multiplex PCR, and its TCRdb copy is limited to in-frame clones, with some not included. The repertoire consists of about 22,000 clones, with 83% occurring once and the leading ten covering 40% to 60%. Sequencing was carried out using peripheral blood. The origin of this receptor is a man in his sixties or seventies with acute or convalescent COVID-19. The chain has TRBV7-2 and TRBJ1-5, with D maybe TRBD1 (6 bases). CDR3 amino acids: CASSSTGGNQPQHF. The CDR3 nucleotides are TGTGCCAGCAGCTCGACAGGCGGGAATCAGCCCCAGCATTTT.